These 26 T cell receptor beta chains were all obtained from the same sample, sequenced in a study of early T cells in non-severe SARS-CoV-2 infection. MiXCR was run by TCRdb on the 5' RACE reads, yielding one entry per CDR3 protein. The repertoire holds about 55,000 distinct CDR3 sequences, with 8% to 10% as singletons. The sequenced sample was whole blood. The receptors shown here come from an adult who was a healthcare worker with PCR-confirmed SARS-CoV-2 infection or an uninfected control (not recorded which).

This clonotype ranks as medium-sized. In DNA, the CDR3 is TGTGCCAGCTCACCTTCCGCCAGTGGCAATTCACCCCTCCACTTT. It is translated as CASSPSASGNSPLHF. The V gene is TRBV18, the J gene TRBJ1-6, with D hard to call. Trimming cost V 3 bases and J 7 bases, with 13 bases left between them. The length of the CDR3 is 15 residues. Germline CDR1 and CDR2: KGHSH and LQKENI. The full variable domain, rest sourced from reference TRBV18 and TRBJ1-6, is NAGVMQNPRHLVRRRGQEARLRCSPMKGHSHVYWYRQLPEEGLKFMVYLQKENIIDESGMPKERFSAEFPKEGPSILRIQQVVRGDSAAYFCASSPSASGNSPLHFGNGTRLTVT.

This clonotype occurred a few times. V is TRBV28 and J is TRBJ2-7; D is perhaps TRBD2 (6 bases). Germline CDR1 reads MDHEN; CDR2 reads SYDVKM. This CDR3 has 14 residues. V lost 5 bases to trimming and J lost 3 bases, with 14 bases between them. CDR3 region: CASSTGGEVYEQYF. The DNA of the CDR3 is TGTGCCAGCAGTACCGGAGGGGAGGTCTACGAGCAGTACTTC.

The chain joins TRBV7-6 to TRBJ1-1, with no clear D. This CDR3 comprises 15 residues. V was clipped by 2 bases and J by 1 base, with 11 bases between them. Germline V gene sequence: CDR1 SGHVS, CDR2 FNYEAQ. The CDR3 DNA is TGTGCCAGCAGCTTATACCCCAGGCGGAACACTGAAGCTTTCTTT. Translation: CASSLYPRRNTEAFF.

The V and J genes are TRBV4-2 and TRBJ2-7; no definite D call. Germline values: CDR1 LGHNA, CDR2 YNFKEQ. V was clipped by 2 bases and J by 0 bases, with 5 bases between them. CDR3 length equals 13 residues. The CDR3: CASSQRVSYEQYF. The CDR3 bases are TGTGCCAGCAGCCAACGCGTCTCCTACGAGCAGTACTTC.

This clonotype was recorded only once. This chain connects TRBV10-2 to TRBJ1-6, with no clear D. The CDR3 runs 14 residues. V was trimmed by 8 bases and J by 8 bases, leaving 16 bases between them. CDR1 and CDR2 from the germline V gene are WSHSY and SAAADI. The CDR3 reads CASRNPERHSPLHF. In DNA form, the CDR3 reads TGCGCCAGCCGGAACCCGGAGCGCCATTCACCCCTCCACTTT.

The chain joins TRBV20-1 to TRBJ2-1; tentatively, D is TRBD2 (5 bases). V lost 6 bases and J 4 bases, leaving 16 bases between the germline ends. Germline V CDR1 and CDR2: DFQATT, SNEGSKA (reference sequence). This CDR3 contains 14 residues. The CDR3 sequence is CSAQTPGLYNEQFF. DNA of the CDR3: TGCAGTGCCCAAACCCCGGGATTATACAATGAGCAGTTCTTC.

This clonotype was detected a few times. The V and J genes are TRBV19 and TRBJ2-7; D unclear. Germline-derived CDR1 and CDR2 are LNHDA and SQIVND (reference sequence). CDR3 size: 13 residues. Trimming left V 3 bases short and J 3 bases short, with 9 bases between. This CDR3 is CASSISEDYEQYF. The DNA of the CDR3 is TGTGCCAGTAGTATCTCGGAAGACTACGAGCAGTACTTC.

This clonotype was counted at least ten times. V is TRBV5-1 and J is TRBJ2-1; the match to TRBD1 covers 7 bases. The CDR3 spans 13 residues. V was pared by 0 bases and J by 12 bases, with 6 bases of the junction left unmatched. CDR1 and CDR2 from the germline V gene are SGHRS and YFSETQ. The CDR3 loop reads CASSLGQGNSQFF. CDR3 nucleotides: TGCGCCAGCAGCTTGGGACAGGGAAATTCGCAGTTCTTC.

In this sample, this clonotype turned up many times. The chain is built from TRBV20-1 and TRBJ2-7; TRBD1 matches at 8 bases. Germline CDR1 DFQATT, CDR2 SNEGSKA (reference sequence). CDR3 length: 14 residues. Trimming cost V 2 bases and J 1 base; bases outside gene matches: 4. The CDR3 bases are TGCAGTGCTAGATACGGGACAGGTTCCTACGAGCAGTACTTC. It codes for CSARYGTGSYEQYF.

This clonotype was detected many times. This sequence joins TRBV2 and TRBJ2-7; 10 bases align to TRBD2. Germline-derived CDR1 and CDR2 are SNHLY and FYNNEI. The length of the CDR3 is 13 residues. V lost 7 bases, J lost 5 bases, and 5 bases stayed unmatched. In DNA form, the CDR3 reads TGTGCCAGCAAGAAGCGGGGGGGAGACGAGCAGTACTTC. Its translation: CASKKRGGDEQYF.

This clonotype showed up many times. V and J are TRBV6-6 and TRBJ2-3; 7 positions match TRBD2. V lost 7 bases to trimming and J lost 2 bases; unmatched junction nucleotides: 6. Germline CDR1 is MNHNY and CDR2 is SVGAGI (reference sequence). The CDR3 extends over 14 amino acids. This chain's CDR3 is CASIGDYLTDTQYF. DNA of the CDR3: TGTGCCAGCATTGGGGACTATCTCACAGATACGCAGTATTTT.

The chain recombines TRBV9 with TRBJ1-2; 10 nucleotides match TRBD1. The CDR3 has 14 residues. The J segment lost 6 bases and the V segment lost 3 bases, leaving 5 bases of the junction unmatched. Germline CDR1 SGDLS, CDR2 YYNGEE. CDR3 sequence (DNA): TGTGCCAGCAGCGCCATGACAGGGGGCAATGGCTACACCTTC. Translated, it gives CASSAMTGGNGYTF.

This clonotype has a count of ten or more. The rearrangement links TRBV3-1 to TRBJ2-5; D remains ambiguous. The CDR3 loop spans 15 amino acids. Germline V gene sequence: CDR1 LGHDT, CDR2 YNNKEL (reference sequence). V lost 0 bases, J lost 1 base, and 9 bases lay in between. The CDR3: CASSQDLRIQETQYF. CDR3 in DNA: TGTGCCAGCAGCCAAGATCTAAGGATCCAAGAGACCCAGTACTTC.

This clonotype was counted only a few times. The chain joins TRBV6-1 to TRBJ1-6; TRBD1 matches at 9 bases. Germline V gives CDR1 MNHNS, CDR2 SASEGT. Trimming cost V 6 bases and J 7 bases; bases outside gene matches: 10. CDR3 length: 16 amino acids. CDR3 sequence reads: CASRAPGTGQNSPLHF. The CDR3 bases are TGTGCCAGCAGGGCTCCCGGGACAGGGCAGAATTCACCCCTCCACTTT.

This clonotype showed up many times. The gene calls are TRBV20-1 and TRBJ2-3, with 7 bases fitting TRBD2. This CDR3 comprises 15 residues. Germline CDR1 and CDR2: DFQATT and SNEGSKA (reference sequence). Trimming at V came to 2 bases and at J to 4 bases, leaving 9 bases not matched to a gene. DNA for the CDR3: TGCAGTGCTAGAAGGCCTAGCGGAGGAGCAGATACGCAGTATTTT. Encoded protein: CSARRPSGGADTQYF.

This clonotype appeared a few times. The rearrangement uses TRBV11-2 and TRBJ2-7; the match to TRBD1 covers 8 bases. In germline, CDR1 is SGHAT, CDR2 FQNNGV. The CDR3 extends over 17 amino acids. V was pared by 4 bases and J by 0 bases, with 11 bases of the junction left unmatched. The CDR3 DNA reads TGTGCCAGCAGCTCCAGTCAGGGGGCAAGAAGCTCCTACGAGCAGTACTTC. Encoded protein: CASSSSQGARSSYEQYF.

This clonotype occurred a few times. The chain joins TRBV29-1 to TRBJ2-1; TRBD1 matches at 8 bases. The CDR3 spans 14 residues. Germline-derived CDR1 and CDR2 are SQVTM and ANQGSEA. J was trimmed by 0 bases and V by 4 bases; bases with no gene match: 2. The CDR3 DNA is TGCAGCGTTGGAGACAGGGGCTCCTACAATGAGCAGTTCTTC. This sequence encodes CSVGDRGSYNEQFF.

In this sample, this clonotype turned up a few times. This chain connects TRBV27 to TRBJ1-2; TRBD1 is a possible D gene (5 bases). CDR1 and CDR2 (germline): MNHEY, SMNVEV (reference sequence). The ends were cut back, 3 bases at V and 7 bases at J, with 12 bases in the middle. The CDR3 has 13 residues. The CDR3 protein is CASSFSGLSGYTF. CDR3 nucleotide sequence: TGTGCCAGCAGTTTTTCAGGGTTGAGTGGCTACACCTTC.

This chain links TRBV18 with TRBJ2-4; 7 bases align to TRBD2. The CDR3 has 14 amino acids. J lost 1 base, V lost 6 bases, and 3 bases had no gene match. Germline loops: CDR1 KGHSH, CDR2 LQKENI. The CDR3 is CASSHGGAKNIQYF. In nucleotides, the CDR3 is TGTGCCAGCTCGCACGGGGGGGCCAAAAACATTCAGTACTTC.

The V and J genes are TRBV28 and TRBJ2-3; TRBD2 agrees at 7 bases. The V gene end was trimmed by 5 bases and the J gene end by 5 bases; junction bases not matched to a gene: 7. Germline V gives CDR1 MDHEN, CDR2 SYDVKM. The CDR3 covers 14 residues. CDR3 in amino acids: CASSRSGMGDTQYF. As DNA, the CDR3 is TGTGCCAGCAGTCGGAGCGGGATGGGAGATACGCAGTATTTT.

The chain is built from TRBV28 and TRBJ1-2; D possibly corresponds to TRBD1 (6 bases). CDR1 and CDR2 from the germline V gene are MDHEN and SYDVKM. CDR3 length equals 15 residues. Trimming removed 2 bases from V and 2 bases from J, with 12 bases in between. The CDR3 here is CASSLQGRINYGYTF. For the CDR3, the DNA is TGTGCCAGCAGTTTACAGGGGCGAATCAACTATGGCTACACCTTC.

This clonotype was detected ten times or more. The V gene is TRBV29-1, the J gene TRBJ2-6; a weak D match, TRBD2 (5 bases). The CDR3 has 14 residues. V shed 3 bases and J shed 0 bases, with 6 bases lying between them. CDR1 is SQVTM, CDR2 ANQGSEA, per germline. CDR3 nucleotide sequence: TGCAGCGTTGACGGGGTCTCTGGGGCCAACGTCCTGACTTTC. It codes for CSVDGVSGANVLTF.

The chain joins TRBV10-2 to TRBJ2-7, with D perhaps matching TRBD1 (5 bases). CDR1 and CDR2 from the germline V gene are WSHSY and SAAADI. The CDR3 covers 13 residues. With 8 bases removed from V and 0 bases from J, the gap between germline ends came to 11 bases. In nucleotides, the CDR3 is TGCGCCAGCTCCACGACAGACTCCTACGAGCAGTACTTC. This translates into CASSTTDSYEQYF.

The chain is built from TRBV5-1 and TRBJ2-3, with 9 bases aligning to TRBD2. J lost 0 bases, V lost 0 bases, and 5 bases had no gene match. Germline-derived CDR1 and CDR2 are SGHRS and YFSETQ. This CDR3 is 17 amino acids long. DNA for the CDR3: TGCGCCAGCAGCTTGGAGGTTGCGGGGGGGAGCACAGATACGCAGTATTTT. Its protein is CASSLEVAGGSTDTQYF.

In its sample, this clonotype was seen many times. The chain links TRBV15 to TRBJ2-7, with 8 bases fitting TRBD1. Per the germline V gene, CDR1 is LNHNV and CDR2 is YYDKDF (reference sequence). CDR3 size: 14 residues. J gave up 0 bases and V 6 bases, and 4 bases lay outside the gene matches. The CDR3 sequence is CATRRDRSSYEQYF. The CDR3 bases are TGTGCCACCAGACGGGACAGGTCCTCCTACGAGCAGTACTTC. The full variable domain, with the rest looked up from reference TRBV15 and TRBJ2-7, is DAMVIQNPRYQVTQFGKPVTLSCSQTLNHNVMYWYQQKSSQAPKLLFHYYDKDFNNEADTPDNFQSRRPNTSFCFLDIRSPGLGDTAMYLCATRRDRSSYEQYFGPGTRLTVT.

The rearrangement uses TRBV7-2 and TRBJ2-7; D possibly corresponds to TRBD1 (6 bases). The CDR3 length is 15 residues. In germline, CDR1 is SGHTA, CDR2 FQGNSA. V lost 8 bases, J lost 1 base, and 18 bases lay in between. CDR3 protein: CASRETGTTSYEQYF. CDR3 nucleotides: TGTGCCAGCCGGGAAACCGGGACAACTTCCTACGAGCAGTACTTC. The full variable domain, with the rest looked up from reference TRBV7-2 and TRBJ2-7, is GAGVSQSPSNKVTEKGKDVELRCDPISGHTALYWYRQSLGQGLEFLIYFQGNSAPDKSGLPSDRFSAERTGGSVSTLTIQRTQQEDSAVYLCASRETGTTSYEQYFGPGTRLTVT.